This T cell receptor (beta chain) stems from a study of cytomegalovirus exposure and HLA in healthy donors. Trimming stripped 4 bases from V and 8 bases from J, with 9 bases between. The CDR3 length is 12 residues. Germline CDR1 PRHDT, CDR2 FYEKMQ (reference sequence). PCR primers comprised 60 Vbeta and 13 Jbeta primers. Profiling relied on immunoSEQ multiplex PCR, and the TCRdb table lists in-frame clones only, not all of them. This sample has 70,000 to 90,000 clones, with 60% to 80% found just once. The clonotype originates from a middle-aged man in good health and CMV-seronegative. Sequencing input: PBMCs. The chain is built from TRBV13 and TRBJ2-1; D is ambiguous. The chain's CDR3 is CASSSRWDEQFF. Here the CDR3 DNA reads TGTGCCAGCAGCTCCAGGTGGGATGAGCAGTTCTTC.